Listed below are T cell receptor beta chains from one sample, sequenced in a study of lymphopenia after photon versus proton radiotherapy. Measured with immunoSEQ multiplex PCR; TCRdb has only the in-frame clones, and not every one. This table holds roughly 30,000 clones, roughly 87% found once. This sample comprised peripheral blood, obtained from a patient treated with proton-based radiotherapy. These receptor sequences come from a woman aged 55-70 years with cholangiocarcinoma. Some clones in this sample may be carry-over from other donors' samples. Both conserved end residues are part of each CDR3. The D gene is left open where the match is weak. Clone size is shown for a subset of rows, as once, few, many or a class of expanded clone.

j_gene | d_gene | abundance | v_gene | CDR3nt | CDR3aa
TRBJ1-2 | NA | NA | TRBV7-2 | TGTGCCAGCAGCTTAACGGGGGCCGCTTCCTCAGGGGGCTACACCTTC | CASSLTGAASSGGYTF
TRBJ2-7 | NA | NA | TRBV7-9 | TGTGCCAGCAGCCCAAACTGGTCCTACGAGCAGTACTTC | CASSPNWSYEQYF
TRBJ1-3 | NA | NA | TRBV27 | TGTGCCAGCAGTTTAGGGGCAGGGGCTGGAAACACCATATATTTT | CASSLGAGAGNTIYF
TRBJ1-1 | NA | NA | TRBV10-3 | TGTGCCATCCGAGGAGGGGCGATAGCTTTCTTT | CAIRGGAIAFF
TRBJ1-1 | NA | NA | TRBV20-1 | TGCAGCCCCAAACAGGTCGCTGAAGCTTTCTTT | CSPKQVAEAFF
TRBJ2-2 | NA | NA | TRBV10-1 | TGCGCCAGCAGTGACCCCGTCTCTTACACCGGGGAGCTGTTTTTT | CASSDPVSYTGELFF
TRBJ2-1 | NA | NA | TRBV15 | TGTGCCACCAGCGATACTAGGAATGAGCAGTTCTTC | CATSDTRNEQFF
TRBJ1-3 | NA | NA | TRBV27 | TGTGCCAGCAGCCGGACTGATGGAAACACCATATATTTT | CASSRTDGNTIYF
TRBJ1-1 | TRBD1 | NA | TRBV10-3 | TGTGCCATCGCCGGGACAGAAATGACTGAAGCTTTCTTT | CAIAGTEMTEAFF
TRBJ1-2 | NA | NA | TRBV2 | TGTGCCAGCAAGCCTTCCCCGACAGAGGGGATCTACACCTTC | CASKPSPTEGIYTF
TRBJ1-2 | NA | NA | TRBV14 | TGTGCCAGCAGCCAAGAATCCAGACGCTATGGCTACACCTTC | CASSQESRRYGYTF
TRBJ2-7 | NA | NA | TRBV7-8 | TGTGCCAGCAGCTTAGACGGGGGCGTGGGTGAGCAGTACTTC | CASSLDGGVGEQYF
TRBJ2-1 | TRBD2 | few | TRBV7-7 | TGTGCCAGCAGCCTAGGGGCGGGAGGGTACAATGAGCAGTTCTTC | CASSLGAGGYNEQFF
TRBJ1-2 | TRBD1 | NA | TRBV18 | TGTGCCAGCTCACCCCCCCCGGCAGGGGGACGTGACTACACCTTC | CASSPPPAGGRDYTF
TRBJ2-5 | NA | few | TRBV20-1 | TGCAGTGCTAGAGGACATGGGACCCAGTACTTC | CSARGHGTQYF
TRBJ2-7 | TRBD2 | NA | TRBV19 | TGTGCCAGTAGTATAACAACTAGCGGGAGCCCCGAGCAGTACTTC | CASSITTSGSPEQYF
TRBJ1-1 | TRBD1 | NA | TRBV11-3 | TGTGCCAGCAGTCTACAGGGGGATGGCACTGAAGCTTTCTTT | CASSLQGDGTEAFF
TRBJ2-7 | TRBD2 | NA | TRBV27 | TGTGCCAGCAGCCTCGGTGTGGGAGGGCCATACGAGCAGTACTTC | CASSLGVGGPYEQYF
TRBJ2-3 | TRBD2 | NA | TRBV4-1 | TGCGCCAGCAGCCAAGAACCGGGACTATTGTCAGATACGCAGTATTTT | CASSQEPGLLSDTQYF
TRBJ2-5 | NA | NA | TRBV5-1 | TGCGCCAGCAGCAGGGACGGGGGGCTGGAGACCCAGTACTTC | CASSRDGGLETQYF
TRBJ1-2 | TRBD1 | few | TRBV6-6 | TGTGCCAGCAGTCCAGGGACAGGGGGAATCTTC | CASSPGTGGIF
TRBJ2-7 | TRBD2 | NA | TRBV5-1 | TGCGCCAGCAGCACGTCCGGGGGGGCCTACGAGCAGTACTTC | CASSTSGGAYEQYF
TRBJ2-3 | NA | once | TRBV7-9 | TGTGCCAGCAGCTCCATGGGCCTCGGAGGAACAGATACGCAGTATTTT | CASSSMGLGGTDTQYF
TRBJ1-6 | TRBD1 | NA | TRBV7-3 | TGTGCCAGCAGCTTAGGTGGACAGGGTGATTCACCCCTCCACTTT | CASSLGGQGDSPLHF
TRBJ2-2 | NA | NA | TRBV5-5 | TGTGCCAGCAGCCTCGGCACGAACACCGGGGAGCTGTTTTTT | CASSLGTNTGELFF
TRBJ2-1 | TRBD2 | NA | TRBV7-3 | TGTGCCAGCAGCCGCCAAAGCGGGACGGGCGACAATGAGCAGTTCTTC | CASSRQSGTGDNEQFF
TRBJ1-1 | NA | NA | TRBV10-1 | TGCGCCAGCAGTAAAGCGACTGGGCGTGAAGCTTTCTTT | CASSKATGREAFF
TRBJ1-6 | TRBD1 | few | TRBV11-1 | TGTGCCAGCAGCTCCGGGCAGGGGGCATATTCACCCCTCCACTTT | CASSSGQGAYSPLHF
TRBJ2-5 | NA | NA | TRBV7-7 | TGTGCCAGCAGCTTACGTGGGTTTCAGACCCAGTACTTC | CASSLRGFQTQYF
TRBJ2-7 | TRBD2 | NA | TRBV15 | TGTGCCACCAGCAGGGTAGCGGGAGAACCCGAGCAGTACTTC | CATSRVAGEPEQYF
TRBJ2-7 | NA | once | TRBV29-1 | TGCAGCGTTGAGGCGGGGGACAGTCCCTCCTACGAGCAGTACTTC | CSVEAGDSPSYEQYF
TRBJ1-1 | NA | NA | TRBV10-1 | TGCGCCAGCAGCCCGACAGGGAACACTGAAGCTTTCTTT | CASSPTGNTEAFF
TRBJ2-5 | TRBD1 | NA | TRBV7-8 | TGTGCCAGCAGCTTTATCTTAGGGGGCGAGACCCAGTACTTC | CASSFILGGETQYF
TRBJ2-1 | NA | NA | TRBV10-1 | TGCGCCAGCAGCGGGTCCAACAATGAGCAGTTCTTC | CASSGSNNEQFF
TRBJ1-2 | NA | NA | TRBV7-9 | TGTGCCAGCAGCTTACCGGCGACTAACTATGGCTACACCTTC | CASSLPATNYGYTF
TRBJ2-5 | TRBD1 | NA | TRBV5-1 | TGCGCCAGCAGCTTGAGTTCACAGGGGGCAGAGACCCAGTACTTC | CASSLSSQGAETQYF
TRBJ2-7 | TRBD2 | few | TRBV5-1 | TGCGCCAGCAGCCAGCGGGGGGGAAGGTACGAGCAGTACTTC | CASSQRGGRYEQYF
TRBJ2-1 | NA | once | TRBV7-9 | TGTGCCAGCAGCCCCTTCGAGAATGAGCAGTTCTTC | CASSPFENEQFF
TRBJ2-7 | NA | NA | TRBV12-1 | TGTGCCAGCAGCTCCCCCCCCTTGGACAGTTCCTACGAGCAGTACTTC | CASSSPPLDSSYEQYF
TRBJ1-4 | NA | NA | TRBV29-1 | TGCAGCGTCGGCGCCTATAATGAAAAACTGTTTTTT | CSVGAYNEKLFF
TRBJ2-7 | TRBD1 | NA | TRBV18 | TGTGCCAGCTCACCACCGGGCGGAGCAGGGGGCTTCTACGAGCAGTACTTC | CASSPPGGAGGFYEQYF